The 25 T cell receptor beta chains listed next were all sequenced from one sample in a study of Ad26.COV2.S vaccination and SARS-CoV-2 variants. This sample's treatment: some 20 received Ad26.COV2.S at low or high dose, single or two shots; a few received placebo; per-sample allocation not given. It was on day 63 after the first vaccine or placebo injection that samples were taken. Profiling relied on immunoSEQ multiplex PCR, and the TCRdb table lists in-frame clones only, not all of them. This table has roughly 400,000 clones, approximately 89% appearing once. Sequencing used peripheral blood, obtained in a trial of Ad26.COV2.S vaccine versus placebo. These receptors were obtained from a person aged 18 to 65 who received the Ad26.COV2.S COVID-19 vaccine or a placebo.

The chain has TRBV5-8 and TRBJ2-1; 7 nucleotides agree with TRBD2. After removal of 5 bases from V and 11 bases from J, the junction contained 16 bases not matched to a gene. Germline assignment: CDR1 SGHTS and CDR2 YDEGEE. The CDR3 extends over 15 amino acids. The CDR3 loop reads CASSNVRATTSQQFF. CDR3 nucleotides: TGTGCCAGCAGTAACGTTCGAGCGACGACTAGCCAGCAGTTCTTC.

This chain uses TRBV2 with TRBJ1-5; 9 bases agree with TRBD1. This CDR3 has 16 amino acids. Germline V CDR1 and CDR2: SNHLY, FYNNEI. V lost 9 bases to trimming and J lost 7 bases; unmatched junction nucleotides: 16. The DNA of the CDR3 is TGTGCCAGTAGGGCGGACAGGGGAAGGATGGTCCAGCCCCAGCATTTT. Its protein is CASRADRGRMVQPQHF. Full variable domain (remainder filled in from reference TRBV2 and TRBJ1-5): EPEVTQTPSHQVTQMGQEVILRCVPISNHLYFYWYRQILGQKVEFLVSFYNNEISEKSEIFDDQFSVERPDGSNFTLKIRSTKLEDSAMYFCASRADRGRMVQPQHFGDGTRLSIL.

The DNA of the CDR3 is TGTGCCACCAGCCCTAGCGGAATGTCAGATACGCAGTATTTT. Translation: CATSPSGMSDTQYF. This chain links TRBV24-1 with TRBJ2-3; 7 nucleotides align to TRBD2. The CDR3 contains 14 residues. From germline, CDR1 is KGHDR and CDR2 SFDVKD. The junction had 7 bases not matched to a gene; V was cut back by 7 bases and J by 4 bases.

The chain links TRBV12-5 to TRBJ1-1; 12 bases align to TRBD1. Germline V gene lookup returns CDR1 LGHNT and CDR2 FRNRAP. V shed 2 bases, J shed 6 bases, and the junction held 4 bases outside the gene matches. The CDR3 extends over 15 amino acids. Written as DNA, the CDR3 is TGTGCTAGTGGTTTGAAGGGACAGGGGGCGTCTGAAGCTTTCTTT. This encodes CASGLKGQGASEAFF.

This chain links TRBV18 with TRBJ2-1; TRBD2 matches at 10 bases. V dropped 3 bases and J dropped 8; count of bases not matched to a gene: 19. The CDR3 has 19 residues. Looked up from germline, CDR1 is KGHSH and CDR2 is LQKENI. The CDR3 region is CASSPDGGLAWATSDEQFF. In DNA form, the CDR3 reads TGTGCCAGCTCACCCGACGGGGGACTAGCGTGGGCAACATCGGATGAGCAGTTCTTC.

The chain joins TRBV24-1 to TRBJ2-6; 7 nucleotides align to TRBD1. CDR1 is KGHDR and CDR2 is SFDVKD in the germline V gene. After removal of 4 bases from V and 4 bases from J, the junction contained 6 bases not matched to a gene. This CDR3 has 16 amino acids. CDR3: CATSEATGRGANVLTF. CDR3 bases: TGTGCCACCAGTGAGGCGACAGGGCGCGGGGCCAACGTCCTGACTTTC.

J is TRBJ2-1 and V is TRBV23-1; 8 bases map to TRBD2. TRBV23-1 is reported as an ORF; its role is uncertain. The CDR3 has 18 amino acids. The V gene end was trimmed by 0 bases and the J gene end by 6 bases; junction bases not matched to a gene: 13. Here the CDR3 reads CASSQSSASGRLCNEQFF. DNA of the CDR3: TGCGCCAGCAGTCAATCATCAGCTAGCGGGCGCCTTTGCAATGAGCAGTTCTTC.

This sequence joins TRBV5-6 and TRBJ2-3; D possibly corresponds to TRBD1 (6 bases). V lost 0 bases and J 3 bases, leaving 8 bases between the germline ends. Germline CDR1 reads SGHDT; CDR2 reads YYEEEE. This CDR3 comprises 14 residues. CDR3 residues: CASSLDQGTDTQYF. DNA of the CDR3: TGTGCCAGCAGCTTGGATCAGGGGACAGATACGCAGTATTTT.

The chain carries TRBV4-3 and TRBJ1-1, with a weak D call TRBD1 (5 bases). Germline V lookup: CDR1 LGHNA, CDR2 YSLEER. V gave up 4 bases and J gave up 1 base, with 10 bases separating them. This CDR3 comprises 14 residues. CDR3 in amino acids: CASSRSGTNTEAFF. CDR3 in DNA: TGCGCCAGCAGCCGGAGCGGGACGAACACTGAAGCTTTCTTT.

This chain connects TRBV28 to TRBJ1-6, with 9 nucleotides matching TRBD1. Trimming at V came to 5 bases and at J to 4 bases, leaving 15 bases not matched to a gene. This CDR3 contains 19 residues. Germline CDR1 reads MDHEN; CDR2 reads SYDVKM. DNA for the CDR3: TGTGCCAGCAGTCCAGTCGGGACAGGGACATCGAGGTATAATTCACCCCTCCACTTT. It yields the protein CASSPVGTGTSRYNSPLHF.

The rearrangement joins TRBV6-2 or TRBV6-3 to TRBJ2-3; possible D gene TRBD2, 5 bases. Germline V gene sequence: CDR1 MNHEY, CDR2 SVGEGT. The CDR3 is made up of 17 amino acids. The germline V and J ends were trimmed by 4 bases and 3 bases, with 20 bases remaining between them. CDR3 in amino acids: CASSFISLLGGTDTQYF. In nucleotides, the CDR3 is TGTGCCAGCAGTTTCATTAGCCTACTAGGAGGTACAGATACGCAGTATTTT.

CDR3 coding DNA: TGTGCCAGCAGTTTCCAAGGACTAGCGGGATCCGGGGAGCTGTTTTTT. Residues: CASSFQGLAGSGELFF. V usage is TRBV28 and J usage is TRBJ2-2; TRBD2 agrees at 12 bases. CDR3 length: 16 amino acids. The trim removed 3 bases at V and 6 bases at J, leaving 5 bases unmatched. The germline V gene has CDR1 MDHEN and CDR2 SYDVKM.

The V and J genes are TRBV5-6 and TRBJ2-1; maybe TRBD1 (6 bases). The CDR3 is made up of 14 amino acids. CDR1 and CDR2 (germline): SGHDT, YYEEEE. V lost 3 bases, J lost 6 bases, and 13 bases lay in between. The CDR3 is CASSSRGWVNEQFF. CDR3 DNA: TGTGCCAGCAGCTCTAGGGGGTGGGTCAATGAGCAGTTCTTC.

This chain uses TRBV28 with TRBJ2-7, with D possibly being TRBD2 (6 bases). The CDR3 length is 14 residues. The germline V gene encodes CDR1 MDHEN and CDR2 SYDVKM. V was trimmed by 5 bases and J by 2 bases, leaving 13 bases between them. The CDR3 region has the DNA TGTGCCAGCAGTATCCGGGAGACTACCTACGAGCAGTACTTC. Residues: CASSIRETTYEQYF.

In this sample, this clone turned up once. This chain links TRBV5-5 with TRBJ2-3; D gene uncertain. Germline CDR1 reads SGHKS; CDR2 reads YYEKEE (reference sequence). V lost 2 bases to trimming and J lost 0 bases, with 13 bases between them. This CDR3 comprises 16 residues. The CDR3 region is CASSFPVQSSTDTQYF. In DNA, the CDR3 is TGTGCCAGCAGCTTCCCGGTACAGTCTAGCACAGATACGCAGTATTTT. Filled out from reference TRBV5-5 and TRBJ2-3, the complete variable domain reads DAGVTQSPTHLIKTRGQQVTLRCSPISGHKSVSWYQQVLGQGPQFIFQYYEKEERGRGNFPDRFSARQFPNYSSELNVNALLLGDSALYLCASSFPVQSSTDTQYFGPGTRLTVL.

The chain links TRBV18 to TRBJ2-5; tentative D call: TRBD2 (6 bases). Trimming removed 6 bases from V and 4 bases from J, with 15 bases in between. The CDR3 contains 14 residues. Germline V gene lookup returns CDR1 KGHSH and CDR2 LQKENI. CDR3 residues: CASSQQEGRETQYF. CDR3 DNA: TGTGCCAGCTCGCAGCAGGAGGGGAGAGAGACCCAGTACTTC.

J is TRBJ2-3 and V is TRBV5-4; D unresolved. The V end was cut by 0 bases, the J end by 0 bases, with 8 bases between. The CDR3 runs to 15 residues. CDR1 and CDR2 from the germline V gene are SGHNT and YYREEE (reference sequence). The DNA of the CDR3 is TGTGCCAGCAGCTTGGACTCAACTAGCACAGATACGCAGTATTTT. The encoded protein is CASSLDSTSTDTQYF.

This clone was seen a handful of times. This chain uses TRBV7-2 with TRBJ1-5, with TRBD1 identical over 7 bases. The germline CDR1 and CDR2 sequences are SGHTA and FQGNSA. The trim removed 5 bases at V and 4 bases at J, leaving 5 bases unmatched. The CDR3 spans 14 residues. CDR3 bases: TGTGCCAGCAGCCTCAGGGACAGAAATCAGCCCCAGCATTTT. Protein: CASSLRDRNQPQHF.

The genes are TRBV30 and TRBJ1-4; 12 nucleotides match TRBD1. This CDR3 region has 15 residues. With 5 bases clipped from V and 8 bases from J, the junction kept 9 bases outside the gene matches. The germline V gene has CDR1 GTSNPN and CDR2 SVGIG (reference sequence). CDR3: CAWGTGGLNSEKLFF. The DNA of the CDR3 is TGTGCCTGGGGGACAGGGGGCTTGAACTCGGAAAAACTGTTTTTT.

The sample holds one count of this clone. This rearrangement joins TRBV4-1 to TRBJ2-7; 11 nucleotides line up with TRBD2. Germline CDR1 is MGHRA and CDR2 is YSYEKL. The trim removed 2 bases at V and 1 base at J, leaving 4 bases unmatched. This CDR3 has 16 amino acids. The CDR3 here is CASSQPTSGGSYEQYF. Here the CDR3 DNA reads TGCGCCAGCAGCCAACCAACTAGCGGGGGTTCCTACGAGCAGTACTTC.

Here the CDR3 DNA reads TGCGCCAGCAGCCAAGAAGGCAGGGTTTGGTCACCCCTCCACTTT. Translated: CASSQEGRVWSPLHF. V is TRBV4-1 and J is TRBJ1-6, with D maybe TRBD1 (5 bases). The germline V and J ends were trimmed by 0 bases and 10 bases, with 13 bases remaining between them. Germline V CDR1 and CDR2: MGHRA, YSYEKL. The CDR3 runs 15 residues.

The chain has TRBV7-9 and TRBJ2-3, with 9 nucleotides matching TRBD2. Germline V CDR1 and CDR2: SEHNR, FQNEAQ (reference sequence). Unmatched junction bases numbered 1, after V lost 3 bases and J lost 0 bases. The CDR3 loop spans 15 amino acids. CDR3 nucleotide sequence: TGTGCCAGCAGCTTGACTAGCGGAAGCACAGATACGCAGTATTTT. Translation: CASSLTSGSTDTQYF.

The chain joins TRBV5-1 to TRBJ1-6; D unclear. The CDR3 is 14 residues long. Trimming shortened V by 0 bases and J by 8 bases, and 9 bases separated the two germline ends. CDR1 and CDR2 from the germline V gene are SGHRS and YFSETQ. CDR3 in amino acids: CASSLGHTDSPLHF. For the CDR3, the DNA is TGCGCCAGCAGCTTGGGACATACAGATTCACCCCTCCACTTT.

The genes are TRBV7-9 and TRBJ2-1, with D hard to call. This CDR3 comprises 15 residues. The germline V gene has CDR1 SEHNR and CDR2 FQNEAQ (reference sequence). Trimming cost V 1 base and J 10 bases, with 17 bases left between them. CDR3 sequence: CASSLGKALAGEQFF. CDR3 in DNA: TGTGCCAGCAGCTTAGGGAAGGCCTTAGCTGGGGAGCAGTTCTTC.

This chain joins TRBV7-3 and TRBJ2-3; D uncertain. In germline, CDR1 is SGHTA, CDR2 FQGTGA. Trimming removed 2 bases at V and 4 bases at J, with 4 bases between. This CDR3 has 12 residues. The CDR3 bases are TGTGCCAGCAGCTTAGGGCCAGATACGCAGTATTTT. This codes for CASSLGPDTQYF.